By share, the clone carrying this T cell receptor (beta chain) counts as medium-sized. Its antigen is undetermined. The treatment was: approximately nine-day PBMC culture with coronavirus spike peptide pools or control peptides (ViraFEST assay). Culture conditions combined roughly 2 million PBMCs per well with approximately 9.2 IU/ml IL-2 and 9 to 10 ug/ml peptide pools. Germline V gives CDR1 SGHTA, CDR2 FQGNSA. Trimming took off 0 bases at V and 7 bases at J, with 12 bases between the two ends. The CDR3 totals 14 residues. The data originate from a study of vaccination and CD4 T cells after COVID-19. Study-wide context: In culture, cells were exposed to overlapping spike peptides from SARS-CoV-2, HCoV-NL63, HCoV-OC43 and HCoV-229E.

Sequencing of DNA taken from cultured CD4+ T cells relied on the Oncomine TCR Beta short-read assay. MiXCR, run by TCRdb on the PCR reads, gives a single entry per CDR3 protein. The table has about 4,100 distinct CDR3 sequences, about 18% seen once. The chain is built from TRBV7-2 and TRBJ1-1; a possible D gene is TRBD1 (5 bases). This receptor was taken from a human donor who had recovered from COVID-19. Material: CD4+ T cells from blood, cultured in vitro. For the CDR3, the DNA is TGTGCCAGCAGCTTAGCGGGGGGTTACAGTGAAGCTTTCTTT. This encodes CASSLAGGYSEAFF.